This T cell receptor (beta chain) was profiled in a study of T cell responses to AZD1222 COVID-19 vaccine (dated by TCRdb to about 2021). Describing the broader study: AZD1222 recipients whose second dose came at about 4 weeks and those whose second dose came at about 12 weeks were combined into one group, since spike-specific TCR depth and breadth did not differ between the two schedules. TCR sequencing was performed for about 250 trial participants, of whom roughly 200 were given two doses of AZD1222 and some 25 were given two doses of MenACWY control vaccine. Enrollment into the trials was organized by age into subgroups of 18-55, 56-69 and 70-plus years, and those subgroups contained roughly 140, 27 and 60 TCR-sequenced participants, respectively. The research as a whole found: After two AZD1222 doses, both the breadth and the depth of spike-specific TCRs were significantly higher than at day 0 and than in MenACWY recipients. Because no day 14 peak-response samples were available, the repertoires could be characterized only after the peak T cell response. Most participants were white British and females outnumbered males, and the authors suggested that clonal diversity may have been underestimated. The 56-69-year group was small, and its depth increase did not reach significance, likely because of low power. Conclusions about previously exposed vaccinees are limited because only six or seven AZD1222 recipients were SARS-CoV-2 seropositive at baseline. CD4 TCRs associated with the vaccine covered the entire spike protein, and the dominant responses were in regions 160-218 and 743-854. Nearly half of unique spike-specific TCRs reportedly recognized epitopes outside regions mutated in the B.1.351 and B.1.1.7 variants.

The CDR1 and CDR2 encoded by the germline V gene (reference sequence) are LNHDA and SQIVND. V is cut by 3 bases and J by 7 bases, and the space between the germline ends is 10 bases. The CDR3 has 13 amino acids, counting the end cysteine and phenylalanine. The retained sequence is limited to the CDR3, 39 bases, with the frame set at the first base. This sample's time point label indicates: baseline before first vaccination. The vaccinee samples were drawn from two UK trials, COV001 and COV002, one of which was a single-blind randomized controlled phase 2/3 trial testing AZD1222 (ChAdOx1 nCoV-19) in healthy adults. For TCRbeta chain sequencing, PBMC samples were collected from trial participants at day 0 and at day 28 after the second dose. Remarks on this clone: Its antigen target is currently unknown. No much larger clonotype is one base removed from it; base qualities were not supplied.

The CDR3 regions of human TCRbeta chains were analyzed by immunosequencing. Per the authors' processing: TCRs in the repertoires were compared against a reference library of SARS-CoV-2-specific TCRs that had been generated with the MIRA antigen-specificity platform. Breadth meant the fraction of unique TCRs that were SARS-CoV-2-associated, whereas depth meant the fraction of total T cells that were SARS-CoV-2-associated. Using the MIRA data, every spike-specific TCR was mapped to the spike region that the TCR reacted to and assigned to either a CD4 or a CD8 class. Log10-transformed breadth and depth values were compared by one-way ANOVA with Sidak's multiple comparisons tests. TCRdb holds this immuneACCESS table with in-frame rearrangements only. Some clones are missing; in checked studies, unresolved V genes explain under half, and the rest has no known cause. For V, J and clone size, that table is used; D and trimming come from the DNA. Here the sample has about 150,000 clones; roughly nine tenths occur a single time. More than 1.4% of the sample lies in the top ten.

This clonotype was obtained from an adult in good health. This sample comprised peripheral blood, obtained on day 0 of AZD1222 vaccination. This receptor chain uses TRBV19 and TRBJ1-5; a confident D gene designation cannot be given. The DNA sequence is TGTGCCAGTAGTATGGTCGGAGGGCAGCCCCAGCATTTT. Translated, this is CASSMVGGQPQHF.